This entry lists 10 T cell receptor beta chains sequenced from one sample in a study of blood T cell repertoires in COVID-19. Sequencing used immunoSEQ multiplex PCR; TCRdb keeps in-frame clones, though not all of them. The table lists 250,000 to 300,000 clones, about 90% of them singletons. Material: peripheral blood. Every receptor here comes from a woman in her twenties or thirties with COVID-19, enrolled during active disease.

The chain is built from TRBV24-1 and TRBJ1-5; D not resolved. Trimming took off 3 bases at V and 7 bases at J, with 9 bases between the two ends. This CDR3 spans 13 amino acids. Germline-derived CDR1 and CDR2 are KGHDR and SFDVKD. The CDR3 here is CATSDPGGQPQHF. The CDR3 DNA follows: TGTGCCACCAGTGATCCGGGAGGGCAGCCCCAGCATTTT.

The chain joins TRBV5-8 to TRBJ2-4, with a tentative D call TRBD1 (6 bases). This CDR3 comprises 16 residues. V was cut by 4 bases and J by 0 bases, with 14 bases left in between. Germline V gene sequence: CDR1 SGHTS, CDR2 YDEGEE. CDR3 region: CASSPGQRVAKNIQYF. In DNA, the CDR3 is TGTGCCAGCAGCCCCGGACAGCGCGTAGCCAAAAACATTCAGTACTTC.

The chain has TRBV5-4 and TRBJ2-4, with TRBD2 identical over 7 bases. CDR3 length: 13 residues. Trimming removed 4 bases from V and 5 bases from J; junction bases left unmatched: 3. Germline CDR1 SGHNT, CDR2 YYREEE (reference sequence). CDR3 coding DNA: TGTGCCAGCAGCCGGGGACTACAAAACATTCAGTACTTC. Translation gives CASSRGLQNIQYF.

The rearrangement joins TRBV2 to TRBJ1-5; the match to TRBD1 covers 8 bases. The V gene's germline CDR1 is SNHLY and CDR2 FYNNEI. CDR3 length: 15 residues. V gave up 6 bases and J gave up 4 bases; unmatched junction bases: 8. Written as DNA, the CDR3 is TGTGCCAGCAGGCCGACAGGGGTCCTGAATCAGCCCCAGCATTTT. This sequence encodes CASRPTGVLNQPQHF.

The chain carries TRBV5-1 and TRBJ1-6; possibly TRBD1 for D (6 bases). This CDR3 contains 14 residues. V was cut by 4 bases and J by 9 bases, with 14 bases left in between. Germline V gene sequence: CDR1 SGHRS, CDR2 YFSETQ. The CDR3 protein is CASSPRDMGSPLHF. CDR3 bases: TGCGCCAGCAGCCCCCGGGACATGGGTTCACCCCTCCACTTT.

The CDR3 DNA is TGTGCCACCAGTGACAACAGCGGGGGGCCCTACAATGAGCAGTTCTTC. Amino acids: CATSDNSGGPYNEQFF. The chain uses TRBV24-1 and TRBJ2-1; 9 nucleotides match TRBD2. V gave up 4 bases and J gave up 2 bases; unmatched junction bases: 5. Germline V lookup: CDR1 KGHDR, CDR2 SFDVKD. This CDR3 has 16 amino acids.

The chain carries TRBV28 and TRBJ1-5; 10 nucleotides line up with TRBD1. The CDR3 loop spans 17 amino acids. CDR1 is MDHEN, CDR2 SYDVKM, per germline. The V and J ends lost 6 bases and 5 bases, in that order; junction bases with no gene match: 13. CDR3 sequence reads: CASRTLDRGRNDQPQHF. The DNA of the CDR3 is TGTGCCAGCAGAACCCTTGACAGGGGGCGAAACGATCAGCCCCAGCATTTT.

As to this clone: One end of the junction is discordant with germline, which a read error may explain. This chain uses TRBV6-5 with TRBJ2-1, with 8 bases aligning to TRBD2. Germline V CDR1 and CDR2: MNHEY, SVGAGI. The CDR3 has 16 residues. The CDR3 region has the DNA TGTGCCAGCAGCTACTCCGGACTAGCAGCGGAGTATGAGCAGTTCTTC. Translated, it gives CASSYSGLAAEYEQFF.

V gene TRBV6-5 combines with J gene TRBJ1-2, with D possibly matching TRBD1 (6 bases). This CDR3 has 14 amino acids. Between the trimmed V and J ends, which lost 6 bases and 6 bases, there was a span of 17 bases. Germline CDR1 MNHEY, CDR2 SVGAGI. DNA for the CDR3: TGTGCCAGCAGAACAGAAACAGGGTTCCATGGCTACACCTTC. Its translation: CASRTETGFHGYTF.

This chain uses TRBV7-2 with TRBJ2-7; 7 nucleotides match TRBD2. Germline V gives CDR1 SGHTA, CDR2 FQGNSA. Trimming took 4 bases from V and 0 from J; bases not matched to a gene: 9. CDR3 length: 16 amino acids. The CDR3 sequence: CASSSSPGLPSYEQYF. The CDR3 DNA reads TGTGCCAGCAGCTCATCGCCGGGACTACCCTCCTACGAGCAGTACTTC.